The clone carrying this TCR beta chain was seen more than once but under ten times. Its antigen is not identified. This PCR relied on a set of 60 Vbeta primers and 13 Jbeta primers. Assay: immunoSEQ multiplex PCR; the TCRdb copy retains only in-frame clones and omits some. The table has 150,000 to 200,000 clones, 75% to 85% seen once. The data were obtained in a study of cytomegalovirus exposure and HLA in healthy donors. Study context: Inside one of the first data releases sat some 85 million unique TCRs taken from HLA-typed donors. Regarding the study as a whole: Several of the most significant clusters appeared linked to common viral pathogens, based on a later analysis. Available immune exposure information was restricted to CMV serostatus only. Accurate HLA-A and HLA-B prediction from TCR beta sequences was reported for most subjects.

The germline V gene encodes CDR1 MNHNS and CDR2 SASEGT. This CDR3 region has 13 residues. Trimming took 4 bases from V and 10 from J; bases not matched to a gene: 4. V usage is TRBV6-1 and J usage is TRBJ1-6; 7 bases are shared with TRBD1. The sequenced sample consisted of PBMCs. This TCR was recovered from a woman aged 18-29 years in good health and CMV-seropositive. CDR3 sequence reads: CASSVDRESPLHF. The DNA of the CDR3 is TGTGCCAGCAGTGTCGACAGGGAGTCACCCCTCCACTTT.